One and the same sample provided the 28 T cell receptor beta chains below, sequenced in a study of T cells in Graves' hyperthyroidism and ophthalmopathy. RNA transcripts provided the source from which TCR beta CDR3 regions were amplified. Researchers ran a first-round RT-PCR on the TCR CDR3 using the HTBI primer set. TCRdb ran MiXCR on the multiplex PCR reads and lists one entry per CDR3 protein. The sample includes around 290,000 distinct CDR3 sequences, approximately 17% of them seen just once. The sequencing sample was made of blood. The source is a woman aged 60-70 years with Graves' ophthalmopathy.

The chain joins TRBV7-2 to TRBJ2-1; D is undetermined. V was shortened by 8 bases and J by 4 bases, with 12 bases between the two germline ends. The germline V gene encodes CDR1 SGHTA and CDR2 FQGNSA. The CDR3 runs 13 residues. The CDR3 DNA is TGTGCCAGCGGGCGCGGCACTTACAATGAGCAGTTCTTC. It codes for CASGRGTYNEQFF.

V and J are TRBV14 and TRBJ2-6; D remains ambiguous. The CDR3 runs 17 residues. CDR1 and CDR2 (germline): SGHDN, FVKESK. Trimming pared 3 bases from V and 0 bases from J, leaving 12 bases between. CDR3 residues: CASSHLPVHSGANVLTF. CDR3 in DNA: TGTGCCAGCAGCCACCTTCCCGTCCACTCTGGGGCCAACGTCCTGACTTTC.

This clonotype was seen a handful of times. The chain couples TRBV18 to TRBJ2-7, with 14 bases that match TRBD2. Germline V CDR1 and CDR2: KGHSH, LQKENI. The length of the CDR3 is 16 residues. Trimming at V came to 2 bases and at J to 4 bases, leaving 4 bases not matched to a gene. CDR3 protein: CASSPLRLAGGYEQYF. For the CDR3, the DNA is TGTGCCAGCTCACCATTACGACTAGCGGGGGGGTACGAGCAGTACTTC.

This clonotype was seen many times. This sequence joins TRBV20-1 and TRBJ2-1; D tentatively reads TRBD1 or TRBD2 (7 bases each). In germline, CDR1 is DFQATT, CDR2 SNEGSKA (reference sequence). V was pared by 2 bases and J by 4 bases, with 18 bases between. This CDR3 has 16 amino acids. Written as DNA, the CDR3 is TGCAGTGCTAGACTCAAGACAGGGAGGGCTTACAATGAGCAGTTCTTC. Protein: CSARLKTGRAYNEQFF.

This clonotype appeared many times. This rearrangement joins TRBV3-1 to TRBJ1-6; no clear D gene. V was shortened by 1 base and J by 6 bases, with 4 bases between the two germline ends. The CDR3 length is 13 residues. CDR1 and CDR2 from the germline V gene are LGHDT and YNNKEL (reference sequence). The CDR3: CASSQGGNSPLHF. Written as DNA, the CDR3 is TGTGCCAGCAGCCAAGGGGGTAATTCACCCCTCCACTTT. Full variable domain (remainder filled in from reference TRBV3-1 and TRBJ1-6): DTAVSQTPKYLVTQMGNDKSIKCEQNLGHDTMYWYKQDSKKFLKIMFSYNNKELIINETVPNRFSPKSPDKAHLNLHINSLELGDSAVYFCASSQGGNSPLHFGNGTRLTVT.

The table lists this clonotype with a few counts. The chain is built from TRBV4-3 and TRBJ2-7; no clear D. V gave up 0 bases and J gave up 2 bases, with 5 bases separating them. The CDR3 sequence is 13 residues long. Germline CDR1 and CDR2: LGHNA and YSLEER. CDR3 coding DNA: TGCGCCAGCAGCCAAGACACAGCCTACGAGCAGTACTTC. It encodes CASSQDTAYEQYF.

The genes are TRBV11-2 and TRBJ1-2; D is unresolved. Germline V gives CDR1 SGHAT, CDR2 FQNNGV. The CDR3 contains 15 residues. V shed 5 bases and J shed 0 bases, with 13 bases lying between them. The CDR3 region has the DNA TGTGCCAGCAGCCCCCATCCAAATTCTAACTATGGCTACACCTTC. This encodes CASSPHPNSNYGYTF. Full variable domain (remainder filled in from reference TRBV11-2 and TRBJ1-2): EAGVAQSPRYKIIEKRQSVAFWCNPISGHATLYWYQQILGQGPKLLIQFQNNGVVDDSQLPKDRFSAERLKGVDSTLKIQPAKLEDSAVYLCASSPHPNSNYGYTFGSGTRLTVV.

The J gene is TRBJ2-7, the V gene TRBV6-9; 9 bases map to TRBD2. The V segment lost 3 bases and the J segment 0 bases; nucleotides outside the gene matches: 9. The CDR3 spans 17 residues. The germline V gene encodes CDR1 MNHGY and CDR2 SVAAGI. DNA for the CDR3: TGTGCCAGCAGTTACCATATGACTAGCGGCAGCTCCTACGAGCAGTACTTC. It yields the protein CASSYHMTSGSSYEQYF.

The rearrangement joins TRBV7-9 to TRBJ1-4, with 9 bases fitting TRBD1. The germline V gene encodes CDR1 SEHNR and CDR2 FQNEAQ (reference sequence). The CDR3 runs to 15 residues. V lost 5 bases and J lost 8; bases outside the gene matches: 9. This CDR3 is CASSVPQGAQEKLFF. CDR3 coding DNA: TGTGCCAGCAGCGTACCACAGGGGGCGCAAGAAAAACTGTTTTTT.

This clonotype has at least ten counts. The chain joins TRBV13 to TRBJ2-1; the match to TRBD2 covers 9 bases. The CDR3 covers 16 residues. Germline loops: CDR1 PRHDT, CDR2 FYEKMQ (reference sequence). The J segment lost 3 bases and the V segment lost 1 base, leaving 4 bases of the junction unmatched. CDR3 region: CASSLDRGRVYNEQFF. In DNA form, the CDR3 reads TGTGCCAGCAGCTTAGACCGCGGGAGGGTCTACAATGAGCAGTTCTTC.

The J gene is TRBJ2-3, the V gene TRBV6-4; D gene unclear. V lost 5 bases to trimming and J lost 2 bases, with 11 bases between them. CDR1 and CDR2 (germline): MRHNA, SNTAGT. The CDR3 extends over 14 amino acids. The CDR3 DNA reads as TGTGCCAGCAGTTCCCAAGCTCACACAGATACGCAGTATTTT. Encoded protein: CASSSQAHTDTQYF.

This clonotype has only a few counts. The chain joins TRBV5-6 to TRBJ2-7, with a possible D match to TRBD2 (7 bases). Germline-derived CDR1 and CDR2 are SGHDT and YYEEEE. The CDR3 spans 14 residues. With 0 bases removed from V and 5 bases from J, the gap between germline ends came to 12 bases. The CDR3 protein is CASSLGGGANEQYF. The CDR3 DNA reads TGTGCCAGCAGCTTGGGAGGGGGGGCGAACGAGCAGTACTTC.

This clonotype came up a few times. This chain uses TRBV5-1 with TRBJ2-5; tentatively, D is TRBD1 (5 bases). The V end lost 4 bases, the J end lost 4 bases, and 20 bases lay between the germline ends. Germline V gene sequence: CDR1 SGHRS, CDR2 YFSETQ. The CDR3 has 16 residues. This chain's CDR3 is CASSVEGASVVETQYF. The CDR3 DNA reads TGCGCCAGCAGCGTGGAAGGGGCGTCGGTAGTAGAGACCCAGTACTTC. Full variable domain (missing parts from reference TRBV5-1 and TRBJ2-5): KAGVTQTPRYLIKTRGQQVTLSCSPISGHRSVSWYQQTPGQGLQFLFEYFSETQRNKGNFPGRFSGRQFSNSRSEMNVSTLELGDSALYLCASSVEGASVVETQYFGPGTRLLVL.

CDR3 amino acids: CASSLAPHLNIQYF. The CDR3 nucleotides are TGTGCCAGCAGCTTAGCACCACACTTAAACATTCAGTACTTC. V and J are TRBV7-9 and TRBJ2-4; D not resolved. V dropped 0 bases and J dropped 6 bases, with 9 bases sitting between them. The CDR3 has 14 amino acids. Germline V gene data show CDR1 as SEHNR and CDR2 as FQNEAQ (reference sequence). Complete variable domain (other parts from reference TRBV7-9 and TRBJ2-4): DTGVSQNPRHKITKRGQNVTFRCDPISEHNRLYWYRQTLGQGPEFLTYFQNEAQLEKSRLLSDRFSAERPKGSFSTLEIQRTEQGDSAMYLCASSLAPHLNIQYFGAGTRLSVL.

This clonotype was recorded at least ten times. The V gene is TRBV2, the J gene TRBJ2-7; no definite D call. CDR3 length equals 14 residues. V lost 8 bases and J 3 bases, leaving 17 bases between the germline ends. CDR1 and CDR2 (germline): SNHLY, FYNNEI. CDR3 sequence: CASYSLVSSYEQYF. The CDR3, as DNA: TGTGCCAGCTACAGTCTGGTTTCTAGCTACGAGCAGTACTTC.

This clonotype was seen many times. The CDR3 region is CASRPARGISYNEQFF. The CDR3 region has the DNA TGTGCCAGCAGGCCCGCCAGGGGGATCTCCTACAATGAGCAGTTCTTC. The chain uses TRBV7-9 and TRBJ2-1; 7 positions agree with TRBD1. CDR1 and CDR2 (germline): SEHNR, FQNEAQ (reference sequence). The CDR3 loop spans 16 amino acids. Losses at the gene ends were 6 bases for V and 0 bases for J; bases not matched to a gene: 8. Together with reference TRBV7-9 and TRBJ2-1, the CDR3 gives the full variable domain: DTGVSQNPRHKITKRGQNVTFRCDPISEHNRLYWYRQTLGQGPEFLTYFQNEAQLEKSRLLSDRFSAERPKGSFSTLEIQRTEQGDSAMYLCASRPARGISYNEQFFGPGTRLTVL.

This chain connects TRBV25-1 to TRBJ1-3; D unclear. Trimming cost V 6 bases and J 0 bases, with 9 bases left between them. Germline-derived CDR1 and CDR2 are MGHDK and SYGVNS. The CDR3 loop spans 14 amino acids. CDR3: CASRSIGSGNTIYF. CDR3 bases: TGTGCCAGCAGGAGCATAGGCTCTGGAAACACCATATATTTT.

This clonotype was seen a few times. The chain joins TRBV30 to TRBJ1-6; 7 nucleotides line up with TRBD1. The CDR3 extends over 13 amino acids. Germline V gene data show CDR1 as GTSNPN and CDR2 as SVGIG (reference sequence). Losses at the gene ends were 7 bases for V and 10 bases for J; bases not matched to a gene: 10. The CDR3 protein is CALQGNVRSPLHF. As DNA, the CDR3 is TGTGCCTTACAGGGGAACGTTAGATCACCCCTCCACTTT.

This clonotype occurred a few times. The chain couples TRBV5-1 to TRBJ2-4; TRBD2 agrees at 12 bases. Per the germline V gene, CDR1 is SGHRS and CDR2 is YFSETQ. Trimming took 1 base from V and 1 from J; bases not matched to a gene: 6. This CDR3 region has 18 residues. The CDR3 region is CASSLRLAGGPAKNIQYF. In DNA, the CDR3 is TGCGCCAGCAGCTTGAGGCTAGCGGGAGGGCCGGCCAAAAACATTCAGTACTTC.

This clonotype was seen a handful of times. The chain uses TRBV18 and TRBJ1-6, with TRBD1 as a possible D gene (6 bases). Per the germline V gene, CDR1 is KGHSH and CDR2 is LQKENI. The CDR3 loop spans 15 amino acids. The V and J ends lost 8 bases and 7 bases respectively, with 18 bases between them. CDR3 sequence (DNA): TGTGCCAGCCAAGGCCGGGAGGGGGGAAATTCACCCCTCCACTTT. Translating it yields CASQGREGGNSPLHF. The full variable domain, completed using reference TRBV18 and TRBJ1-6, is NAGVMQNPRHLVRRRGQEARLRCSPMKGHSHVYWYRQLPEEGLKFMVYLQKENIIDESGMPKERFSAEFPKEGPSILRIQQVVRGDSAAYFCASQGREGGNSPLHFGNGTRLTVT.

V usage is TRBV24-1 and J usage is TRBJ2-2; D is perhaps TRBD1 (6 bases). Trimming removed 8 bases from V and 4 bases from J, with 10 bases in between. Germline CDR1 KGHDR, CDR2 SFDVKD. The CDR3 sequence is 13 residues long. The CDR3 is CATKTGTTGELFF. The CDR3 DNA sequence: TGTGCCACCAAAACAGGGACCACCGGGGAGCTGTTTTTT.

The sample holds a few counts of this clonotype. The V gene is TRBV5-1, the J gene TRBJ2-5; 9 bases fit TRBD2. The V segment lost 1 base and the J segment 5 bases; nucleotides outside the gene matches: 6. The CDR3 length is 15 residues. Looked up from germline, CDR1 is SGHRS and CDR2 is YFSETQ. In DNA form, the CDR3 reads TGCGCCAGCAGCTTGTTTTCTAGCGGGGAGGAGACCCAGTACTTC. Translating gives CASSLFSSGEETQYF.

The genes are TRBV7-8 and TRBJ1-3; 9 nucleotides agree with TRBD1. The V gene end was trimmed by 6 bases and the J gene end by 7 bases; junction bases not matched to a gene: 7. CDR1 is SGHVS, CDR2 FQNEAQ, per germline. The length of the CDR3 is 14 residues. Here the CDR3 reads CASSSRQGDNTIYF. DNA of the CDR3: TGTGCCAGCAGTTCACGACAGGGGGATAACACCATATATTTT.

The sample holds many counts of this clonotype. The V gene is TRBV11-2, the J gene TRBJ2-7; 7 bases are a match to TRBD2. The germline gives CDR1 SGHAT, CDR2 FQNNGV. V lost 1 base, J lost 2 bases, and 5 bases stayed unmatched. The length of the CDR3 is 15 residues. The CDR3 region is CASSLVGRGTYEQYF. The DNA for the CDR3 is TGTGCCAGCAGCTTAGTGGGGCGGGGGACCTACGAGCAGTACTTC.

This chain's CDR3 is CASSQDIGTSGANVLTF. CDR3 coding DNA: TGTGCCAGCAGCCAAGACATCGGGACCTCTGGGGCCAACGTCCTGACTTTC. V is TRBV3-1 and J is TRBJ2-6; tentatively, D is TRBD1 or TRBD2 (5 bases each). This CDR3 comprises 17 residues. V was pared by 0 bases and J by 0 bases, with 9 bases between. The V gene's germline CDR1 is LGHDT and CDR2 YNNKEL (reference sequence).

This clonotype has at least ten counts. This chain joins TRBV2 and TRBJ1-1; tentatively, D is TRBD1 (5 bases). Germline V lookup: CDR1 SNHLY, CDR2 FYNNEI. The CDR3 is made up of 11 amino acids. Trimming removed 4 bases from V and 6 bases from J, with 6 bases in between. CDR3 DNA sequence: TGTGCCAGCAGTGGACAGTCTGAAGCTTTCTTT. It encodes CASSGQSEAFF. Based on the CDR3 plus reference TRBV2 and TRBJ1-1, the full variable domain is EPEVTQTPSHQVTQMGQEVILRCVPISNHLYFYWYRQILGQKVEFLVSFYNNEISEKSEIFDDQFSVERPDGSNFTLKIRSTKLEDSAMYFCASSGQSEAFFGQGTRLTVV.

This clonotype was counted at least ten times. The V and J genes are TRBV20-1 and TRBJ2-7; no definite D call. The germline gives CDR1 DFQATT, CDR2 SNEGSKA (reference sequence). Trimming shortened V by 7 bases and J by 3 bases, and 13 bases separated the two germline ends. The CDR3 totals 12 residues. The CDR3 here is CSVGGENYEQYF. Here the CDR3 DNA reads TGCAGTGTCGGCGGAGAGAACTACGAGCAGTACTTC.

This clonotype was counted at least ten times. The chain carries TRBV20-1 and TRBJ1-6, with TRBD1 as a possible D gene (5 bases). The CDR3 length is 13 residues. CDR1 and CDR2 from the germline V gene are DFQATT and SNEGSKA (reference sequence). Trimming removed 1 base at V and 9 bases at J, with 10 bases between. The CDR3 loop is CSARGDGVSPLHF. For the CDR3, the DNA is TGCAGTGCTAGAGGGGACGGGGTTTCACCCCTCCACTTT.